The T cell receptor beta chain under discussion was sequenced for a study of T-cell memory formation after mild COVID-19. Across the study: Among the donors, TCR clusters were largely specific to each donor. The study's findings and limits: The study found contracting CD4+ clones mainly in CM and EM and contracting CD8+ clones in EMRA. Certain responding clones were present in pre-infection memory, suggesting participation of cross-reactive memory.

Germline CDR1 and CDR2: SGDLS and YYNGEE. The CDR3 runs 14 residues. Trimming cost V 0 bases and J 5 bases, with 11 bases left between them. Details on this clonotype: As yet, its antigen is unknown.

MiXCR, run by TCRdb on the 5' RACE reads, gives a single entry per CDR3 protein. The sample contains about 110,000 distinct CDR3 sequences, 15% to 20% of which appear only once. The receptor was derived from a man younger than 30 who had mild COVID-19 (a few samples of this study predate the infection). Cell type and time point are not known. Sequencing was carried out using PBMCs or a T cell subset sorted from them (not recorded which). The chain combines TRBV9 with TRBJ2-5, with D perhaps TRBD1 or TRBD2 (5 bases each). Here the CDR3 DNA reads TGTGCCAGCAGCGTAGCTTTTAGGGACGAGACCCAGTACTTC. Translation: CASSVAFRDETQYF. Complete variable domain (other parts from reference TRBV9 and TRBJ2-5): DSGVTQTPKHLITATGQRVTLRCSPRSGDLSVYWYQQSLDQGLQFLIQYYNGEERAKGNILERFSAQQFPDLHSELNLSSLELGDSALYFCASSVAFRDETQYFGPGTRLLVL.